The 10 T cell receptor beta chains listed next were all sequenced from one sample in a study of beta chain features in type 1 diabetes. Expressed TCRB transcripts got sequenced, as all isolated RNA was reverse transcribed. The assay was immunoSEQ multiplex PCR, and TCRdb's table has in-frame clones only and misses some. The sample lists under 400,000 clones; roughly a fifth were seen once. Sequencing input: naive CD4+ T cells from blood. Source of these receptors: a woman aged 18-29 years in good health.

This chain links TRBV7-2 with TRBJ2-1, with TRBD1 matching over 11 bases. There are 17 residues in the CDR3. Germline values: CDR1 SGHTA, CDR2 FQGNSA. Unmatched junction bases numbered 7, after V lost 4 bases and J lost 2 bases. Written as DNA, the CDR3 is TGTGCCAGCAGCTGGACAGGGGGCTTAGCTACCTACAATGAGCAGTTCTTC. This translates into CASSWTGGLATYNEQFF.

The J gene is TRBJ1-6, the V gene TRBV10-3; 9 nucleotides agree with TRBD1. Losses at the gene ends were 2 bases for V and 9 bases for J; bases not matched to a gene: 14. The CDR3 loop spans 18 amino acids. The germline CDR1 and CDR2 sequences are ENHRY and SYGVKD. The CDR3 loop is CAISEIGPEQGAGSPLHF. The CDR3 DNA reads TGTGCCATCAGTGAGATTGGTCCGGAACAGGGGGCGGGTTCACCCCTCCACTTT.

The table lists this clone with a few counts. The chain uses TRBV19 and TRBJ1-1; TRBD1 is a possible D gene (5 bases). The CDR3 loop spans 14 amino acids. V was clipped by 8 bases and J by 6 bases, with 19 bases between them. Germline V gene lookup returns CDR1 LNHDA and CDR2 SQIVND (reference sequence). CDR3 sequence reads: CASGPGGGEAEAFF. CDR3 nucleotide sequence: TGTGCCAGTGGACCTGGTGGAGGGGAGGCTGAAGCTTTCTTT.

A few counts support this clone. The V and J genes are TRBV18 and TRBJ1-2, with a tentative D call TRBD1 (6 bases). Germline CDR1 and CDR2: KGHSH and LQKENI. This CDR3 has 13 amino acids. Trimming removed 6 bases from V and 0 bases from J, with 8 bases in between. This CDR3 reads CASSSGANYGYTF. CDR3 sequence (DNA): TGTGCCAGCTCGTCAGGGGCTAACTATGGCTACACCTTC.

The chain links TRBV20-1 to TRBJ2-1; D possibly corresponds to TRBD2 (5 bases). Per germline, CDR1 DFQATT and CDR2 SNEGSKA (reference sequence). This CDR3 contains 11 residues. V gave up 7 bases and J gave up 6 bases, with 10 bases separating them. The CDR3 loop is CSGASGNEQFF. CDR3 nucleotide sequence: TGCAGTGGGGCAAGCGGCAATGAGCAGTTCTTC.

V gene TRBV2 combines with J gene TRBJ2-3; no firm D call. Trimming took off 5 bases at V and 3 bases at J, with 6 bases between the two ends. The CDR3 runs 12 residues. Germline V gives CDR1 SNHLY, CDR2 FYNNEI. The CDR3 sequence: CASSTYTDTQYF. The CDR3 nucleotides are TGTGCCAGCAGTACATATACAGATACGCAGTATTTT.

The chain combines TRBV9 with TRBJ2-3; D remains unclear. The CDR3 loop spans 14 amino acids. The ends were cut back, 1 base at V and 3 bases at J, with 9 bases in the middle. Germline V CDR1 and CDR2: SGDLS, YYNGEE. The CDR3 loop reads CASSVFSATDTQYF. CDR3 DNA sequence: TGTGCCAGCAGCGTATTCAGCGCAACAGATACGCAGTATTTT.

There are a few counts of this clone. The genes are TRBV7-2 and TRBJ2-3, with D hard to call. Germline loops: CDR1 SGHTA, CDR2 FQGNSA. V was pared by 5 bases and J by 1 base, with 16 bases between. The CDR3 spans 16 residues. In nucleotides, the CDR3 is TGTGCCAGCAGCCCTTGGTTTGGAGTCCGCACAGATACGCAGTATTTT. This sequence encodes CASSPWFGVRTDTQYF.

The chain has TRBV9 and TRBJ2-1, with D hard to call. Germline-derived CDR1 and CDR2 are SGDLS and YYNGEE. V was pared by 3 bases and J by 4 bases, with 8 bases between. The CDR3 consists of 13 residues. CDR3 sequence: CASSETVYNEQFF. Here the CDR3 DNA reads TGTGCCAGCAGCGAGACTGTGTACAATGAGCAGTTCTTC.

The sample holds a few counts of this clone. The chain links TRBV7-2 to TRBJ2-5, with TRBD2 matching over 8 bases. Per the germline V gene, CDR1 is SGHTA and CDR2 is FQGNSA. Trimming took 6 bases from V and 2 from J; bases not matched to a gene: 11. CDR3 size: 16 residues. CDR3 amino acids: CASRRNAGGLQETQYF. The CDR3 nucleotides read TGTGCCAGCAGGAGGAATGCGGGGGGCCTGCAAGAGACCCAGTACTTC. Supplemented by reference TRBV7-2 and TRBJ2-5, the full variable domain reads GAGVSQSPSNKVTEKGKDVELRCDPISGHTALYWYRQSLGQGLEFLIYFQGNSAPDKSGLPSDRFSAERTGGSVSTLTIQRTQQEDSAVYLCASRRNAGGLQETQYFGPGTRLLVL.